This entry is about one T cell receptor (beta chain). Its antigen is unknown. The CDR3 does not close with the conserved phenylalanine or tryptophan, likely indicating a read error. The limits of the CDR3 on the DNA are not certain, so only TCRdb's listed CDR3 is given. These data are taken from a study of early T cells in non-severe SARS-CoV-2 infection. The wider study: The study sequenced bulk RNA from unsorted whole blood, with chains unpaired. Whole-study results and caveats: Lookups in VDJdb leaned toward anti-spike CD8 responses and missed private and CD4 specificities.

Individually, cDNA molecules had unique molecular identifiers attached to them. MiXCR, run by TCRdb on the 5' RACE reads, gives a single entry per CDR3 protein. There are tens of thousands of distinct CDR3 sequences in the sample; roughly an eighth occur only once, and 4% to 5% lies in the top ten. The CDR3 adds up to 9 amino acids, both ends counted. Germline CDR1 reads DFQATT; CDR2 reads SNEGSKA (reference sequence). Material for sequencing was whole blood. The sequence came from an adult who was a healthcare worker with PCR-confirmed SARS-CoV-2 infection or an uninfected control (not recorded which). The genes are TRBV20-1 and TRBJ1-1; the table's D call, TRBD1, has no DNA check behind it. CDR3: CSAHPGVVS.